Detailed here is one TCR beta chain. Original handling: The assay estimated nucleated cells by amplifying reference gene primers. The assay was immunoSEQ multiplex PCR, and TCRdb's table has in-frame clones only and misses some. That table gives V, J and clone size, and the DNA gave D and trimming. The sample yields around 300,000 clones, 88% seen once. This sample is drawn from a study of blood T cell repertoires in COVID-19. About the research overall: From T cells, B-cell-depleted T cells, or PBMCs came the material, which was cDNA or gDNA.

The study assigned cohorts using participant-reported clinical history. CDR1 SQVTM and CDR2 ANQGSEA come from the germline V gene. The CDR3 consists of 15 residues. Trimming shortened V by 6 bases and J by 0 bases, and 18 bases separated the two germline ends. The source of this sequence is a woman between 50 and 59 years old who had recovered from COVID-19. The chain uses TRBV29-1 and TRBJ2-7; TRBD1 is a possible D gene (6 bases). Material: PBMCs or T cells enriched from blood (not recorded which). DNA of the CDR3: TGCAGCGTCCGGGCAGACAGGACGAGCTCCTACGAGCAGTACTTC. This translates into CSVRADRTSSYEQYF.